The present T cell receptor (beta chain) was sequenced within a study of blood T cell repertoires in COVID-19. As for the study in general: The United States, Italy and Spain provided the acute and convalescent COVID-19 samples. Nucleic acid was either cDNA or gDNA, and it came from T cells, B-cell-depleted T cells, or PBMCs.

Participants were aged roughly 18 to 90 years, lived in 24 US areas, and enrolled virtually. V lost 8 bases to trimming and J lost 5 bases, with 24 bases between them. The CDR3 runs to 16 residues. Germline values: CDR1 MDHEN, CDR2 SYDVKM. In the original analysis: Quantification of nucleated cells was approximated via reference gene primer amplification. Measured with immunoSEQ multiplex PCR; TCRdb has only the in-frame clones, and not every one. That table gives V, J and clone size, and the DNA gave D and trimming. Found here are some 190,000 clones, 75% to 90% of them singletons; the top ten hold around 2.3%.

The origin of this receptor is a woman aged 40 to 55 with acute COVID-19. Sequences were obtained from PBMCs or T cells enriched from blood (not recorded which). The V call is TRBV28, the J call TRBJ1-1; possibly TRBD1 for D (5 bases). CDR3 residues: CASPPSGGGLYTEAFF. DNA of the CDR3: TGTGCCAGCCCCCCGTCGGGGGGGGGTTTATATACTGAAGCTTTCTTT.